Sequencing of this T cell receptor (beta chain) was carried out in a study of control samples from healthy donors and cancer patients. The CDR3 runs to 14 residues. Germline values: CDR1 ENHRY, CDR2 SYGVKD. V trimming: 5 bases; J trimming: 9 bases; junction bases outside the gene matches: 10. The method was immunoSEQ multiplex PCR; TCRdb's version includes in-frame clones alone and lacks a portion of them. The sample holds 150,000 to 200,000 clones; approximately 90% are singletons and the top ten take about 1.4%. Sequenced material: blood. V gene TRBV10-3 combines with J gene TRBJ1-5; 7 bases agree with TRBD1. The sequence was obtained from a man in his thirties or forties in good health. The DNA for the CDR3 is TGTGCCATCAGTACCACAGGGGCCCGCGGGCCCCAGCATTTT. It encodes CAISTTGARGPQHF.